One sample yielded the 9 T cell receptor beta chains listed below, sequenced in a study of shared clonotypes between healthy human individuals. Sequencing was performed with immunoSEQ multiplex PCR; in TCRdb, only in-frame clones are kept and a portion is missing. Among 2 million to 2.5 million clones, approximately 96% were seen once, and the ten largest hold around 0.13%. The sequenced sample consisted of naive CD4+ T cells sorted from blood. This sample's subset: CD45RA+ positively selected. These receptors all stem from a man between 18 and 35 years old in good health.

This clone was seen a single time. This rearrangement joins TRBV30 to TRBJ2-3; the match to TRBD1 covers 9 bases. This CDR3 has 15 residues. Per germline, CDR1 GTSNPN and CDR2 SVGIG (reference sequence). Losses at the gene ends were 1 base for V and 2 bases for J; bases not matched to a gene: 4. CDR3 protein: CAWSGGQGNTDTQYF. CDR3 DNA: TGTGCCTGGAGTGGAGGACAGGGGAACACAGATACGCAGTATTTT.

V and J are TRBV18 and TRBJ2-7, with 7 positions matching TRBD2. The CDR3 is made up of 15 amino acids. Germline CDR1 is KGHSH and CDR2 is LQKENI. With V trimmed by 5 bases and J by 5 bases, 12 bases remained unmatched. The CDR3 reads CASSAIVRGVDEQYF. In DNA, the CDR3 is TGTGCCAGCTCAGCCATTGTTCGGGGGGTGGACGAGCAGTACTTC.

Concerning this clone itself: Other DNA variants within this sample encode the same CDR3. This sequence joins TRBV5-1 and TRBJ2-1; no clear D. CDR3 length: 13 residues. The ends were cut back, 2 bases at V and 4 bases at J, with 7 bases in the middle. CDR1 is SGHRS, CDR2 YFSETQ, per germline. The CDR3 loop reads CASSFGQYNEQFF. CDR3 sequence (DNA): TGCGCCAGCAGCTTCGGCCAATACAATGAGCAGTTCTTC.

The chain employs TRBV14 and TRBJ2-2; 7 nucleotides agree with TRBD1. The CDR3 length is 14 residues. J was trimmed by 4 bases and V by 3 bases; bases with no gene match: 2. Germline V gene data show CDR1 as SGHDN and CDR2 as FVKESK. Here the CDR3 reads CASSQGQSTGELFF. DNA for the CDR3: TGTGCCAGCAGCCAGGGACAGTCCACCGGGGAGCTGTTTTTT.

V usage is TRBV30 and J usage is TRBJ1-6; TRBD1 matches 7 bases. This CDR3 is 14 amino acids long. The V and J ends lost 2 bases and 9 bases, in that order; junction bases with no gene match: 7. Germline CDR1 GTSNPN, CDR2 SVGIG (reference sequence). CDR3 loop: CAWSSDRFVSPLHF. CDR3 DNA: TGTGCCTGGAGTTCGGACAGGTTTGTTTCACCCCTCCACTTT.

The chain links TRBV18 to TRBJ1-2; 7 bases agree with TRBD1. V was clipped by 3 bases and J by 4 bases; unmatched bases: 8. The CDR3 spans 15 residues. The V gene's germline CDR1 is KGHSH and CDR2 LQKENI. Written as DNA, the CDR3 is TGTGCCAGCTCACCGTCCTCGTCAGGGGGCTATGGCTACACCTTC. Translation gives CASSPSSSGGYGYTF.

Of note for this clone: At the DNA level, this CDR3 is encoded by other sequences in the same sample as well. The V call is TRBV30, the J call TRBJ2-7; D is uncertain. The CDR3 covers 12 residues. Trimming took off 3 bases at V and 3 bases at J, with 9 bases between the two ends. Germline CDR1 GTSNPN, CDR2 SVGIG (reference sequence). Here the CDR3 DNA reads TGTGCCTGGAGGGGCAGTAGCTACGAGCAGTACTTC. Protein sequence: CAWRGSSYEQYF.

The V gene is TRBV10-3, the J gene TRBJ2-5, with 9 bases fitting TRBD2. Per germline, CDR1 ENHRY and CDR2 SYGVKD. The trim removed 0 bases at V and 4 bases at J, leaving 9 bases unmatched. The CDR3 spans 17 residues. The CDR3 nucleotides are TGTGCCATCAGTGAGTCATGGGGTAGCGGGAGAGGAGAGACCCAGTACTTC. Its translation: CAISESWGSGRGETQYF.

The chain couples TRBV5-3 to TRBJ2-7, with no clear D. TRBV5-3 is known as an ORF, though its function is uncertain. CDR3 size: 10 residues. V was trimmed by 0 bases and J by 6 bases, leaving 1 base between them. In nucleotides, the CDR3 is TGTGCCAGAAGCTTGGGCGAGCAGTACTTC. Encoded protein: CARSLGEQYF.